This T cell receptor (beta chain) was documented in a study of T cell clonotyping in hematopoietic cell transplantation. Sequencing used immunoSEQ multiplex PCR; TCRdb keeps in-frame clones, though not all of them. Here the sample spans thousands of clones, over 95% being singletons. CDR1 is SGHRS, CDR2 YFSETQ, per germline. The CDR3 length is 16 residues. The J segment lost 1 base and the V segment lost 4 bases, leaving 6 bases of the junction unmatched. The V gene is TRBV5-1, the J gene TRBJ1-1, with 11 bases identical to TRBD1. This sequence was found in a male patient between 60 and 69 years old who had an allogeneic stem cell transplant from a related donor, so the T cells may come from the graft donor. Some clones in this sample may be carry-over from other donors' samples. The specimen was PBMCs, collected 30 days after allogeneic stem cell transplant. The CDR3 DNA is TGCGCCAGCAGCCCGGGACAGGGGGGCTCGAACACTGAAGCTTTCTTT. This codes for CASSPGQGGSNTEAFF.